The present T cell receptor beta chain was sequenced within a study of T cells in Graves' hyperthyroidism and ophthalmopathy (dated by TCRdb to about 2019). As for the study more broadly: Peripheral blood was collected at initial diagnosis, before any treatment. TCR V-J signatures able to tell the groups apart were searched for in a discovery cohort of some 97 patients, of whom 40 to 45 had Graves' ophthalmopathy and about 60 had stable Graves' hyperthyroidism. An independent validation cohort of 18 to 20 hyperthyroidism patients and approximately 15 patients who later progressed to ophthalmopathy tested prospective prediction of ophthalmopathy. For training and testing, the roughly 100 patients in the discovery cohort were randomly divided in a 7:3 ratio. In addition, the study compared T-cell repertoires in thyroid tissue and in blood from 6 or 7 Graves' hyperthyroidism patients. Following sampling, methimazole starting at 30 mg daily was given to hyperthyroidism patients, and high-dose intravenous methylprednisolone was given to ophthalmopathy patients. TCR Vbeta CDR3 sequencing of roughly 140 peripheral blood samples (roughly 43 ophthalmopathy, approximately 80 hyperthyroidism and approximately 17 progressor patients) is reported in the paper.

V loses 5 bases of germline sequence and J loses 0 bases, and the interval between the two ends is 19 bases. The CDR3 measures 17 amino acids from cysteine to phenylalanine. Left in the record is the CDR3 DNA by itself, 51 bases read in frame from the first base. According to the germline V gene, CDR1 reads SGHVS and CDR2 reads FQNEAQ. The TCR beta CDR3 regions were amplified from the RNA transcripts. The first round of RT-PCR for the TCR CDR3 was performed with the HTBI primer set and the Qiagen OneStep RT-PCR kit. A second multiplex PCR round built the libraries, followed by size selection and purification. Sequencing of the libraries was done on an Illumina HiSeq2000 using paired-end 100 bp reads. Under the source paper's analysis protocol: Raw data were processed with SOAPnuke, discarding reads with adapters, uncalled bases, mean Phred below 15, or no exact constant-primer or identifier match. High-quality paired reads were merged using COPE v1.2.5, and each unique nucleotide sequence was defined as a clonotype. Clonotypes were aligned to IMGT TRBV, TRBD and TRBJ reference segments using MiTCR v1.1. Only V-J combinations with frequency above 0.0001, covering 99% to 99.2% of repertoires, were analysed. The TCS score was defined as F50 (clonal expansion) divided by E x V (chaos), with BLOSUM62-based TCRdist calculated between CDR3 peptides within each V-J. Welch's t-statistics and random forest reduced roughly 530 V-J features to 10 to 15, which were used in a naive Bayes classifier (R e1071). The similarity between thyroid and blood repertoires was quantified using the Morisita-Horn index. The public reads were run again by TCRdb, first through fastp at Q25 and then through MiXCR, and only productive beta chains were kept. All rows with the same CDR3 protein become a single entry with the most common DNA and genes. None of the V and J calls come from the authors' own analysis; TCRdb made them. In all, the sample holds roughly 710,000 distinct CDR3 sequences, and about 35% of those were seen once. The ten largest clones capture around 30% of the sample.

General conclusions and limits of the study: Most expanded thyroid clonotypes (frequency above 0.001) were also found in blood, which suggests that blood repertoires may mirror thyroid immune responses. A 13 V-J signature model separated ophthalmopathy from stable hyperthyroidism, with roughly 88% sensitivity and about 81% specificity in cross-validation and 80%/75% in testing. In validation, the model predicted progression to ophthalmopathy with roughly 70% sensitivity and 72.22% specificity, a median of about 6.7 months before onset. Sample size was not statistically predetermined, and investigators were not blinded to group allocation.

A few counts support this clonotype. The antigen this receptor binds is unknown. Within one base of it there is no much larger clone, and no base qualities were kept. Graves' hyperthyroidism was defined as stable when no progression to ophthalmopathy occurred over 18 months of follow-up. Hyperthyroidism patients were newly diagnosed, had a disease duration of under 2 months, and were aged 18 to 65 years. Exclusion was applied to patients with uncontrolled infections, other autoimmune diseases, pregnancy or lactation. Diagnoses relied on clinical symptoms, serum thyroxine and TRAb, thyroid ultrasound and orbital computed tomography. PBMCs were separated from 8 to 10 ml of fresh peripheral blood using Ficoll-Paque density gradient centrifugation. Trizol reagent was used to extract total RNA, and RNA quality was then checked on an Agilent 2100 Bioanalyzer.

This sequence originates from a woman aged 40 to 49 with Graves' hyperthyroidism. The chain links TRBV7-8 with TRBJ1-1, with the D gene too uncertain to name. The source material was blood. CDR3 reads: CASSRSMATLMNTEAFF. The DNA sequence reads TGTGCCAGCAGCCGATCGATGGCTACGCTAATGAACACTGAAGCTTTCTTT.